The entry below describes one TCR beta chain. The ends were cut back, 0 bases at V and 5 bases at J, with 10 bases in the middle. There are 14 residues in the CDR3. Germline V gene lookup returns CDR1 GTSNPN and CDR2 SVGIG (reference sequence). Assay: immunoSEQ multiplex PCR; the TCRdb copy retains only in-frame clones and omits some. The repertoire has about 28,000 clones, around 88% of them found once; the top ten carry around 0.77%. The sample belongs to a study of T cell changes during pregnancy in multiple sclerosis. V usage is TRBV30 and J usage is TRBJ2-2, with D hard to call. The sequence was collected from a female donor in good health, enrolled as a control in a pregnancy study. This specimen was CD4+ T cells from peripheral blood mononuclear cells, taken in the first trimester of pregnancy. The CDR3 nucleotides read TGTGCCTGGAGTGTACGTCGGGTTACCGGGGAGCTGTTTTTT. Its protein product is CAWSVRRVTGELFF.